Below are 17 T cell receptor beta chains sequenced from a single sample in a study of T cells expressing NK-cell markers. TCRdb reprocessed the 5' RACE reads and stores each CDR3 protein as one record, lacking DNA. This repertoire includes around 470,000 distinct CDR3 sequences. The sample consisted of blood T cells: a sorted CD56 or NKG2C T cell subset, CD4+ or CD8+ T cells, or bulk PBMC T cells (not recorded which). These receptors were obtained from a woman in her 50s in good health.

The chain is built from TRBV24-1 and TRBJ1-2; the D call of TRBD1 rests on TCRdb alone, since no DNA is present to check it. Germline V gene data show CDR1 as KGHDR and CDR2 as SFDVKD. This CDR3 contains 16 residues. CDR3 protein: CATSDPTTPRVDGYTF.

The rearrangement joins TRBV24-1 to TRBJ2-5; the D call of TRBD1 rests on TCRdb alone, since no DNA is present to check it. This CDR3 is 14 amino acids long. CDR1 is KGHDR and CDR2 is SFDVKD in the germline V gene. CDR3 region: CASPWEDSEETQYF.

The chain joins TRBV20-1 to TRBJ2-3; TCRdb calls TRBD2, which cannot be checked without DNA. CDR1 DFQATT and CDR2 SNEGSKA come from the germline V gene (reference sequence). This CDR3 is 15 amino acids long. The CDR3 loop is CSAPYSGHSTDTQYF.

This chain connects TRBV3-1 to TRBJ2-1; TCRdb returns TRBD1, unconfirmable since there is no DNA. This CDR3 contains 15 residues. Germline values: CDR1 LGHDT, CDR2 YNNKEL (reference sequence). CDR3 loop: CASSQAGRGRDEQFF.

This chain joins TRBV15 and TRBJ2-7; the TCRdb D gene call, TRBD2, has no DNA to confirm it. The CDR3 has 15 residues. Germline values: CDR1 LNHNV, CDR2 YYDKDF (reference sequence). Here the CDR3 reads CATSSSPTSIAEQYF.

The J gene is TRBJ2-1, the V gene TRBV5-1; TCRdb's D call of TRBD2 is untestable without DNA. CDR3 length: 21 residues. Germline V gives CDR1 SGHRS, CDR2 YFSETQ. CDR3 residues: CASSFALSGQVTSGSYNEQFF.

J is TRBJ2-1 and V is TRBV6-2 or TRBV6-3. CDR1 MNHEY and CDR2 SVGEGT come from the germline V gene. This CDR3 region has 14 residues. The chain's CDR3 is CASRFSAYNNEQFF.

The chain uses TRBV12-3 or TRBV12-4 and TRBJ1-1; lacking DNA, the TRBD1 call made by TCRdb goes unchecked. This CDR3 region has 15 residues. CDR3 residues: CASGGQGALNTEAFF.

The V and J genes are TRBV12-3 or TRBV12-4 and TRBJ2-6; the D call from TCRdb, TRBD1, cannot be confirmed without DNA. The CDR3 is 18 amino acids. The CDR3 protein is CASSPMTPGGSGANVLTF.

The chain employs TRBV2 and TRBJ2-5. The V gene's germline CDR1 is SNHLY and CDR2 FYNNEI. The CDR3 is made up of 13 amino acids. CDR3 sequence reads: CASSGLVQETQYF.

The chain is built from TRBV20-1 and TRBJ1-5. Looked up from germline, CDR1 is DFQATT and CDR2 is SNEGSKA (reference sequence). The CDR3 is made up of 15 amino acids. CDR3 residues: CSATAAEGSNQPQHF.

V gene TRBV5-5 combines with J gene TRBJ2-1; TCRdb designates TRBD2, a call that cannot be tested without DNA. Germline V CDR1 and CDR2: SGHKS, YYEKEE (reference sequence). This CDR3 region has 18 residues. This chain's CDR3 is CASSLTSGRLRSYNEQFF.

The CDR3 reads CASSRLAEAYEQYF. The rearrangement joins TRBV12-3 or TRBV12-4 to TRBJ2-7; TCRdb calls TRBD2, which cannot be checked without DNA. This CDR3 is built from 14 residues.

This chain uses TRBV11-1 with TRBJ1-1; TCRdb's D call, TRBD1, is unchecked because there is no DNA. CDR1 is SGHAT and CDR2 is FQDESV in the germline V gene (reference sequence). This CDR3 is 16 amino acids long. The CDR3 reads CASSHRDRGPYTEAFF.

The CDR3 region is CASRVQGSTDTQYF. The chain uses TRBV7-8 and TRBJ2-3. The CDR3 consists of 14 residues. Germline values: CDR1 SGHVS, CDR2 FQNEAQ.

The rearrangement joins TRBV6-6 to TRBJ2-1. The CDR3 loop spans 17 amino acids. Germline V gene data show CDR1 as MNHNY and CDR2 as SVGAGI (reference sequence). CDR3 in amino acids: CASSYLPAGASYNEQFF.

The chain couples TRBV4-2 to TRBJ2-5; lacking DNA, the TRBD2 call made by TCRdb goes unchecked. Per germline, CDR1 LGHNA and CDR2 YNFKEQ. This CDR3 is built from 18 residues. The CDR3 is CASSPAGLAGKYQETQYF.